The source of this T cell receptor beta chain is a study of Graves' ophthalmopathy and Graves' hyperthyroidism. The study, taken as a whole, reports: In blood appeared most of the expanded thyroid clonotypes whose frequency exceeded 0.001.

Germline loops: CDR1 WSHSY, CDR2 SAAADI. V was pared by 4 bases and J by 0 bases, with 7 bases of the junction left unmatched. This CDR3 spans 17 amino acids. Moderate-to-severe activity, CAS ≥3, NOSPECS ≥4 and duration under 3 months were recorded for donors with ophthalmopathy. Lactation, pregnancy, uncontrolled infections and other autoimmune diseases were all grounds for excluding patients. Isolation of PBMCs was performed using over 8 ml of fresh peripheral blood. There are a few counts of this clonotype. Its antigen is still unknown. TCR beta CDR3 amplification used RNA transcripts. Following a first-round RT-PCR that used HTBI primers, a second-round multiplex PCR was carried out. One entry per CDR3 protein results from TCRdb running MiXCR on the multiplex PCR reads. The sample yields about 400,000 distinct CDR3 sequences, around 20% seen once.

The sample comprised peripheral blood. V usage is TRBV10-2 and J usage is TRBJ2-7; TRBD1 agrees at 12 bases. This clonotype was sampled from a woman between 18 and 30 years old with Graves' ophthalmopathy. The CDR3 spells CASSGGQGARSSYEQYF. CDR3 sequence (DNA): TGCGCCAGCAGTGGGGGACAGGGGGCTAGGAGCTCCTACGAGCAGTACTTC.